These T cell receptor beta chains were read from a single sample in a study of radiation and T cells in renal cell carcinoma. TCRdb's copy holds only in-frame clones and misses some; the assay was immunoSEQ multiplex PCR. The data hold about 26,000 clones, with 81% observed a single time. The sample was blood, taken from a patient whose treatment included radiotherapy and nephrectomy. The receptors come from a man aged 60 to 69 with renal cell carcinoma. CDR3s include the opening cysteine and the closing phenylalanine or tryptophan. Clone size is given for some rows only: seen once, a few or many times, or a class if the clone is expanded.

clone size: .
J gene: TRBJ2-3
V gene: TRBV19
CDR3 protein: CASSVKDTQYF

clone size: .
J gene: TRBJ2-1
V gene: TRBV14
CDR3 protein: CASSQLFFGGRSYNEQFF

clone size: .
J gene: TRBJ2-7
V gene: TRBV27
CDR3 protein: CASSPGAGVLEQYF

clone size: .
J gene: TRBJ2-4
V gene: TRBV30
CDR3 protein: CAWNPGQGGSIQYF

clone size: .
J gene: TRBJ2-2
V gene: TRBV10-3
CDR3 protein: CAINESRVPGGLDGELFF

clone size: .
J gene: TRBJ2-1
V gene: TRBV5-1
CDR3 protein: CASSRGGSGGNEQFF

clone size: .
J gene: TRBJ2-1
V gene: TRBV4-3
CDR3 protein: CASSQDRRANNEQFF

clone size: .
J gene: TRBJ2-5
V gene: TRBV14
CDR3 protein: CASSPLRGGTETQYF

clone size: .
J gene: TRBJ2-7
V gene: TRBV5-6
CDR3 protein: CASSFLALNYEQYF

clone size: .
J gene: TRBJ2-1
V gene: TRBV7-9
CDR3 protein: CASSLDRLQFF

clone size: once
J gene: TRBJ1-1
V gene: TRBV21-1
CDR3 protein: CASRLGPVQTEAFF

clone size: medium-sized
J gene: TRBJ2-1
V gene: TRBV27
CDR3 protein: CASTEGLAGLVDEQFF

clone size: .
J gene: TRBJ2-5
V gene: TRBV30
CDR3 protein: CAWGTGETQYF

clone size: medium-sized
J gene: TRBJ1-6
V gene: TRBV14
CDR3 protein: CASSQAGTAYSPLHF

clone size: .
J gene: TRBJ1-4
V gene: TRBV7-9
CDR3 protein: CASSLGASSRNEKLFF

clone size: .
J gene: TRBJ1-2
V gene: TRBV5-6
CDR3 protein: CASSPFLIAPQGDYGYTF

clone size: medium-sized
J gene: TRBJ1-2
V gene: TRBV9
CDR3 protein: CASSPTQQGGIGYTF

clone size: .
J gene: TRBJ2-2
V gene: TRBV4-2
CDR3 protein: CASSQVVGATGELFF

clone size: .
J gene: TRBJ1-2
V gene: TRBV19
CDR3 protein: CASRHRAGGEGYTF

clone size: .
J gene: TRBJ1-5
V gene: TRBV2
CDR3 protein: CASSGGFQGAINQPQHF

clone size: .
J gene: TRBJ2-7
V gene: TRBV6-1
CDR3 protein: CASSVRWTGAFF

clone size: .
J gene: TRBJ1-3
V gene: TRBV10-3
CDR3 protein: CASHRGGTGGSGNTIYF

clone size: .
J gene: TRBJ2-7
V gene: TRBV6-4
CDR3 protein: CASSPRLGYEQYF

clone size: .
J gene: TRBJ2-1
V gene: TRBV5-1
CDR3 protein: CASRPGDYNEQFF

clone size: .
J gene: TRBJ2-1
V gene: TRBV29-1
CDR3 protein: CSVAPSGYNDGQFF

clone size: .
J gene: TRBJ2-4
V gene: TRBV7-8
CDR3 protein: CASSVLAYALAKNIQYF

clone size: .
J gene: TRBJ2-7
V gene: TRBV29-1
CDR3 protein: CSVEAGTGVSGQYF